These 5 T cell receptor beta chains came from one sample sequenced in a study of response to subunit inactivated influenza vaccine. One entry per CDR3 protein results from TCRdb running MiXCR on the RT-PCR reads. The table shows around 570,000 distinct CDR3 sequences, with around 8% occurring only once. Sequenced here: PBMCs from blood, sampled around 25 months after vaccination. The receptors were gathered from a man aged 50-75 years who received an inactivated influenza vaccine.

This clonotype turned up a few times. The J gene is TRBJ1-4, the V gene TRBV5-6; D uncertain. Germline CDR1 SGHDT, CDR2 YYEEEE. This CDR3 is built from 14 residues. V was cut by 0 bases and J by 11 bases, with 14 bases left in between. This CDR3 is CASSLVGPGGKLFF. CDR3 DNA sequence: TGTGCCAGCAGCTTGGTTGGCCCCGGTGGGAAACTGTTTTTT. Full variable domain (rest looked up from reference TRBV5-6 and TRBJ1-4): DAGVTQSPTHLIKTRGQQVTLRCSPKSGHDTVSWYQQALGQGPQFIFQYYEEEERQRGNFPDRFSGHQFPNYSSELNVNALLLGDSALYLCASSLVGPGGKLFFGSGTQLSVL.

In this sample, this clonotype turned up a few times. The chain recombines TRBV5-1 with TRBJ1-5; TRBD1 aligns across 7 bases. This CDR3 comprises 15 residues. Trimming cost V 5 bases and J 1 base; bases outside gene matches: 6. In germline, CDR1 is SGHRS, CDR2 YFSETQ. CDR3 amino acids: CASRPTGKSNQPQHF. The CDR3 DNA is TGCGCCAGCAGACCGACAGGGAAAAGCAATCAGCCCCAGCATTTT.

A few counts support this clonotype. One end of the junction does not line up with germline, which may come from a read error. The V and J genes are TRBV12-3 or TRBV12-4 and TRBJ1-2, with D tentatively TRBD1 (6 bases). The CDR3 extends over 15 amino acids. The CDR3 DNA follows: TGTGCCAGCAGTTTCTCCACGGACAGTAACGATGGCTACACCTTC. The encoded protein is CASSFSTDSNDGYTF.

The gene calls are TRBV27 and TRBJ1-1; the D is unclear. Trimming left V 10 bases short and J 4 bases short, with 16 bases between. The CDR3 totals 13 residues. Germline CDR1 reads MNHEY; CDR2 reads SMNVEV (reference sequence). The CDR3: CATSPAAGTEAFF. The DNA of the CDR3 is TGTGCCACCAGCCCGGCGGCCGGCACTGAAGCTTTCTTT.

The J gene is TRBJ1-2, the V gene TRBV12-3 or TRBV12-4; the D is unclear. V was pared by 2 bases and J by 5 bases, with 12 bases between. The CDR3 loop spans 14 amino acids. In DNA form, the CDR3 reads TGTGCCAGCAGTTTACTGGGGTATGTGTATGGCTACACCTTC. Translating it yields CASSLLGYVYGYTF.